This passage covers 26 T cell receptor beta chains from one sample sequenced in a study of shared clonotypes between healthy human individuals. Clones were sequenced by immunoSEQ multiplex PCR, and TCRdb holds only the in-frame ones, with some missing. The data hold roughly 1,000,000 clones, with 78% observed a single time. The sequenced material came from memory CD4+ T cells from PBMCs. The subset was: CD45RA-negative fraction. The source of these receptors is a man aged 18 to 30 in good health. Some clones in this sample may be carry-over from other donors' samples.

Notes on this clone: Other DNA sequences of this sample code for an identical CDR3. CDR3 sequence (DNA): TGTGCCAGCAGCTTGGCGGGGACGAACACTGAAGCTTTCTTT. Translation gives CASSLAGTNTEAFF. The rearrangement links TRBV5-4 to TRBJ1-1, with D perhaps TRBD1 (5 bases). The length of the CDR3 is 14 residues. V was clipped by 0 bases and J by 1 base, with 7 bases between them. CDR1 is SGHNT, CDR2 YYREEE, per germline (reference sequence).

The gene calls are TRBV18 and TRBJ2-2, with a possible D match to TRBD1 (5 bases). The V end was cut by 8 bases, the J end by 2 bases, with 18 bases between. The CDR3 totals 16 residues. Germline lookup yields CDR1 KGHSH and CDR2 LQKENI. The DNA for the CDR3 is TGTGCCAGCCCCCCTGACATAGGGGTCAACACCGGGGAGCTGTTTTTT. It specifies CASPPDIGVNTGELFF.

The chain combines TRBV6-1 with TRBJ1-1, with D unclear. The germline V and J ends were trimmed by 6 bases and 1 base, with 9 bases remaining between them. Looked up from germline, CDR1 is MNHNS and CDR2 is SASEGT. There are 13 residues in the CDR3. The CDR3 region is CASRYAQNTEAFF. The CDR3 DNA reads as TGTGCCAGCAGATACGCGCAGAACACTGAAGCTTTCTTT.

J is TRBJ2-7 and V is TRBV25-1, with TRBD2 as a possible D gene (6 bases). This CDR3 contains 14 residues. Between the trimmed V and J ends, which lost 3 bases and 10 bases, there was a span of 19 bases. Germline V gene sequence: CDR1 MGHDK, CDR2 SYGVNS. The CDR3 nucleotides read TGTGCCAGCAGTGATCTTGGCGGGACTCCCGCCCAGTACTTC. Residues: CASSDLGGTPAQYF.

The genes are TRBV5-1 and TRBJ2-1, with 11 bases aligning to TRBD2. This CDR3 is built from 15 residues. CDR1 is SGHRS, CDR2 YFSETQ, per germline. Germline trimming cut 3 bases from V and 4 bases from J; bases unmatched to any gene: 3. The CDR3 here is CASSSLAGVYNEQFF. The CDR3 DNA follows: TGCGCCAGCAGCTCACTAGCGGGAGTGTACAATGAGCAGTTCTTC.

The chain recombines TRBV28 with TRBJ1-5; TRBD1 matches 9 bases. The CDR3 consists of 14 residues. The J segment lost 7 bases and the V segment lost 5 bases, leaving 6 bases of the junction unmatched. Germline lookup yields CDR1 MDHEN and CDR2 SYDVKM. In DNA, the CDR3 is TGTGCCAGCAGTGGGACAGGGAAGGTGCAGCCCCAGCATTTT. It translates to CASSGTGKVQPQHF.

This chain connects TRBV4-2 to TRBJ2-4; unclear D gene. V lost 0 bases to trimming and J lost 8 bases, with 11 bases between them. Germline CDR1 is LGHNA and CDR2 is YNFKEQ. The CDR3 runs to 14 residues. The CDR3 coding sequence is TGTGCCAGCAGCCAAGATCGAAGTTCAGACATTCAGTACTTC. Its protein product is CASSQDRSSDIQYF.

The V gene is TRBV5-1, the J gene TRBJ2-7, with D tentatively TRBD2 (5 bases). Germline CDR1 is SGHRS and CDR2 is YFSETQ. The CDR3 loop spans 15 amino acids. Trimming cost V 0 bases and J 0 bases, with 10 bases left between them. The CDR3 DNA follows: TGCGCCAGCAGCTTGGTTCCCGGGAACTCCTACGAGCAGTACTTC. Its protein product is CASSLVPGNSYEQYF. Filled out from reference TRBV5-1 and TRBJ2-7, the complete variable domain reads KAGVTQTPRYLIKTRGQQVTLSCSPISGHRSVSWYQQTPGQGLQFLFEYFSETQRNKGNFPGRFSGRQFSNSRSEMNVSTLELGDSALYLCASSLVPGNSYEQYFGPGTRLTVT.

This clone turned up a few times. The rearrangement uses TRBV5-1 and TRBJ1-1; D remains ambiguous. In germline, CDR1 is SGHRS, CDR2 YFSETQ. V gave up 1 base and J gave up 2 bases, with 9 bases separating them. CDR3 length: 14 residues. CDR3 in DNA: TGCGCCAGCAGCTTGTCCACGGATAACACTGAAGCTTTCTTT. It yields the protein CASSLSTDNTEAFF.

The chain uses TRBV7-2 and TRBJ2-1; 7 bases match TRBD2. The V and J ends lost 2 bases and 9 bases, in that order; junction bases with no gene match: 10. Germline CDR1 and CDR2: SGHTA and FQGNSA. The CDR3 loop spans 15 amino acids. CDR3 protein: CASSLQKRDKSEQFF. The CDR3 DNA reads as TGTGCCAGCAGCTTACAGAAGCGGGATAAAAGTGAGCAGTTCTTC.

The chain couples TRBV5-1 to TRBJ2-5; 8 bases align to TRBD2. Germline V gene data show CDR1 as SGHRS and CDR2 as YFSETQ. This CDR3 has 15 amino acids. With 4 bases clipped from V and 5 bases from J, the junction kept 10 bases outside the gene matches. CDR3 amino acids: CASSVTGGPGETQYF. The CDR3 nucleotides are TGCGCCAGCAGCGTAACGGGAGGGCCTGGGGAGACCCAGTACTTC.

This clone was counted a single time. With a much larger clone just one base away, this may be a read error. V is TRBV7-9 and J is TRBJ1-1, with D possibly TRBD1 on 5 matching bases. This CDR3 is built from 17 residues. Germline CDR1 and CDR2: SEHNR and FQNEAQ (reference sequence). CDR3 amino acids: CANSLTARGLDNTEAFF. The CDR3 DNA is TGTGCCAACAGCTTAACAGCCCGGGGACTTGACAACACTGAAGCTTTCTTT.

This chain joins TRBV5-1 and TRBJ2-1, with 8 positions matching TRBD1. The CDR3 totals 14 residues. Looked up from germline, CDR1 is SGHRS and CDR2 is YFSETQ. V dropped 4 bases and J dropped 8; count of bases not matched to a gene: 8. As DNA, the CDR3 is TGCGCCAGCAGCCTCTCCGGACAGGGCGATGAGCAGTTCTTC. This codes for CASSLSGQGDEQFF.

The rearrangement uses TRBV9 and TRBJ2-1, with TRBD2 matching 14 bases. CDR1 and CDR2 (germline): SGDLS, YYNGEE. This CDR3 comprises 14 residues. Unmatched junction bases numbered 5, after V lost 3 bases and J lost 12 bases. CDR3 coding DNA: TGTGCCAGCAGCGCGGGACTAGCGGGAGCAGGGCAGTTCTTC. Residues: CASSAGLAGAGQFF. Drawing the rest from reference TRBV9 and TRBJ2-1, the complete variable domain is DSGVTQTPKHLITATGQRVTLRCSPRSGDLSVYWYQQSLDQGLQFLIQYYNGEERAKGNILERFSAQQFPDLHSELNLSSLELGDSALYFCASSAGLAGAGQFFGPGTRLTVL.

Points on this clone: A read error is likely here: a far larger clone is one base away. This sample also contains other DNA sequences that code for the same CDR3. The V and J genes are TRBV7-9 and TRBJ2-5, with unresolved D. The V end was cut by 7 bases, the J end by 5 bases, with 14 bases between. The CDR3 sequence is 13 residues long. Germline assignment: CDR1 SEHNR and CDR2 FQNEAQ (reference sequence). The CDR3 loop reads CASTMLGPETQYF. CDR3 nucleotide sequence: TGTGCCAGCACTATGCTAGGGCCGGAGACCCAGTACTTC.

V is TRBV5-3 and J is TRBJ2-3; D is ambiguous. TRBV5-3 is marked as an open reading frame, function uncertain. Trimming removed 0 bases at V and 2 bases at J, with 7 bases between. This CDR3 comprises 14 residues. Here the CDR3 reads CARSLATYTDTQYF. The DNA of the CDR3 is TGTGCCAGAAGCTTGGCGACCTACACAGATACGCAGTATTTT.

This clone was seen ten or more times. This sequence joins TRBV7-6 and TRBJ2-1; D is undetermined. Germline V CDR1 and CDR2: SGHVS, FNYEAQ. V was pared by 5 bases and J by 8 bases, with 10 bases between. This CDR3 comprises 12 residues. CDR3 nucleotide sequence: TGTGCCAGCAGCCCGGGTAACCATGAGCAGTTCTTC. It specifies CASSPGNHEQFF.

V usage is TRBV5-6 and J usage is TRBJ1-2; D is possibly TRBD1 (6 bases). The V gene's germline CDR1 is SGHDT and CDR2 YYEEEE. The CDR3 totals 15 residues. With 4 bases removed from V and 0 bases from J, the gap between germline ends came to 13 bases. CDR3 residues: CASSRRGPSNYGYTF. CDR3 sequence (DNA): TGTGCCAGCAGCCGCAGGGGCCCTTCTAACTATGGCTACACCTTC.

The V gene is TRBV6-1, the J gene TRBJ2-2, with D perhaps TRBD2 (6 bases). The CDR3 covers 15 residues. Germline V gives CDR1 MNHNS, CDR2 SASEGT. Trimming removed 8 bases at V and 6 bases at J, with 19 bases between. In DNA, the CDR3 is TGTGCCAGCCTACTAGGGCTAGCGTTTCCCGGGGAGCTGTTTTTT. It codes for CASLLGLAFPGELFF.

The chain couples TRBV7-2 to TRBJ2-4; 7 bases agree with TRBD2. The CDR3 loop spans 15 amino acids. The germline V gene encodes CDR1 SGHTA and CDR2 FQGNSA. V shed 5 bases, J shed 0 bases, and the junction held 4 bases outside the gene matches. DNA for the CDR3: TGTGCCAGCAGCCCCGGGGGGAAAGCCAAAAACATTCAGTACTTC. Translated: CASSPGGKAKNIQYF.

Details on this clone: One base away lies a much larger clone, so this may be a sequencing read error. The chain couples TRBV13 to TRBJ1-2; no clear D. CDR3 length: 12 amino acids. Germline assignment: CDR1 PRHDT and CDR2 FYEKMQ (reference sequence). Trimming removed 0 bases from V and 3 bases from J, with 2 bases in between. Written as DNA, the CDR3 is TGTGCCAGCAGCTTAGGGGACTATGGCTACACCTTC. It codes for CASSLGDYGYTF.

The rearrangement joins TRBV18 to TRBJ1-2, with D possibly TRBD1 on 6 matching bases. In germline, CDR1 is KGHSH, CDR2 LQKENI. The CDR3 is 15 amino acids. Deletions cut 2 bases from V and 4 bases from J, with 14 bases between. The CDR3 DNA sequence: TGTGCCAGCTCACCATTACGAGGACAGACCTATGGCTACACCTTC. It translates to CASSPLRGQTYGYTF.

As for this clone: At one boundary the junction diverges from the germline segment, which might be a read error. The chain is built from TRBV6-5 and TRBJ1-2, with D hard to call. Germline CDR1 and CDR2: MNHEY and SVGAGI. The CDR3 is made up of 13 amino acids. The CDR3 sequence is CASSYRANYGYTF. CDR3 coding DNA: TGTGCCAGCAGTTACAGGGCTAACTATGGCTACACCTTT.

The table lists this clone with many counts. The chain carries TRBV30 and TRBJ1-5; D is perhaps TRBD1 (6 bases). The CDR3 contains 14 residues. Germline CDR1 and CDR2: GTSNPN and SVGIG (reference sequence). Trimming stripped 0 bases from V and 7 bases from J, with 13 bases between. CDR3: CAWSVGGRMQPQHF. CDR3 DNA: TGTGCCTGGAGTGTGGGGGGGCGCATGCAGCCCCAGCATTTT.

This chain links TRBV28 with TRBJ1-6; D gene unclear. CDR1 MDHEN and CDR2 SYDVKM come from the germline V gene. CDR3 length equals 12 residues. V lost 6 bases to trimming and J lost 8 bases, with 8 bases between them. The CDR3 DNA follows: TGTGCCAGCAGCCTGCGGGATTCACCCCTCCACTTT. Translated, it gives CASSLRDSPLHF.

The V gene is TRBV5-1, the J gene TRBJ2-3; 8 bases align to TRBD1. The CDR3 has 17 residues. V trimming: 3 bases; J trimming: 6 bases; junction bases outside the gene matches: 15. Germline loops: CDR1 SGHRS, CDR2 YFSETQ. The CDR3 DNA sequence: TGCGCCAGCAGCTCGCAGGGGGCCCGTGGGGACACGGATACGCAGTATTTT. Protein product: CASSSQGARGDTDTQYF.